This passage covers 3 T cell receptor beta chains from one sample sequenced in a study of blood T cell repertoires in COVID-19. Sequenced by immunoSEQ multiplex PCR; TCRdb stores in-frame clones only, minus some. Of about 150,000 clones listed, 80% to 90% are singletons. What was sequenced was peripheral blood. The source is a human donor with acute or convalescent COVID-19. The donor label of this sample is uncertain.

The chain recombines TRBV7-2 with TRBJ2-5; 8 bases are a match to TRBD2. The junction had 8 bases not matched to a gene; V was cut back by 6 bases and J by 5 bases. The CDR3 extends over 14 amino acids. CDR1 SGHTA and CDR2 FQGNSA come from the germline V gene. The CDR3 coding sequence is TGTGCCAGCAGACAAAGCGGGAGATGGGAGACCCAGTACTTC. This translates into CASRQSGRWETQYF.

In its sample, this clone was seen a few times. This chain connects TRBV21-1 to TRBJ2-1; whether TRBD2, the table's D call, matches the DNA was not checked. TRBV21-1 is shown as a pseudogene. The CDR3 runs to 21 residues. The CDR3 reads CASSKEEGRLAGGPWINEQFF. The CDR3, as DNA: TGTGCCAGCAGCAAGGAGGAGGGGAGGCTAGCGGGAGGGCCATGGATCAATGAGCAGTTCTTC.

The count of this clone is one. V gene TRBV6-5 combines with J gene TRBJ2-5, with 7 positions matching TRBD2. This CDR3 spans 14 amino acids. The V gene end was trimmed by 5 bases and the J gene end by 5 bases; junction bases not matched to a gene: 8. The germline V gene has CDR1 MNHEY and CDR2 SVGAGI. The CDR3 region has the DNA TGTGCCAGCAGTAGGGCCGGGGGGTCGGAGACCCAGTACTTC. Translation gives CASSRAGGSETQYF.